The T cell receptor (beta chain) under discussion was sequenced for a study of cytomegalovirus exposure and HLA in healthy donors. Study conclusions and caveats: A few chains tied to CMV proved CMV antigen-specific in vitro. It is likely that the observed cluster of highly shared sequence variants was a sequencing artifact. Researchers had no immune exposure information except CMV serostatus available.

The CDR3 has 15 amino acids. The germline CDR1 and CDR2 sequences are SGDLS and YYNGEE. The V end lost 3 bases, the J end lost 4 bases, and 13 bases lay between the germline ends. Comments on this clone: Its matching antigen is unknown.

PCR was performed using 60 Vbeta and 13 Jbeta primers. Only in-frame clones appear in the TCRdb table, and some are missing; sequencing was by immunoSEQ multiplex PCR. Here the sample table reports 75,000 to 85,000 clones. The sequence was obtained from a man between 45 and 60 years old in good health and CMV-seronegative. The source material was PBMCs. The chain has TRBV9 and TRBJ2-2; TRBD1 might be the D (5 bases). The CDR3 spells CASSDVRVGTGELFF. DNA for the CDR3: TGTGCCAGCAGCGACGTCAGGGTAGGCACCGGGGAGCTGTTTTTT. Supplemented by reference TRBV9 and TRBJ2-2, the full variable domain reads DSGVTQTPKHLITATGQRVTLRCSPRSGDLSVYWYQQSLDQGLQFLIQYYNGEERAKGNILERFSAQQFPDLHSELNLSSLELGDSALYFCASSDVRVGTGELFFGEGSRLTVL.